This T cell receptor (beta chain) appears in the sequencing data of a study of T cells in tumors after PD-1 blockade. Study details: No patient had prior checkpoint blockade, systemic immunosuppression, or radiotherapy within 4 weeks. Patients received pembrolizumab 200 mg every 3 weeks or cemiplimab 350 mg every 2 weeks. Daily vismodegib 150 mg continued in a subset of anti-PD-1-treated patients. Broader study findings: Some novel exhausted tumor clones appeared in pre-treatment blood, suggesting peripheral recruitment.

Only in-frame clones appear in the TCRdb table, and some are missing; sequencing was by immunoSEQ multiplex PCR. The sample has 55,000 to 70,000 clones, around 77% seen once. Trimming removed 10 bases from V and 2 bases from J; junction bases left unmatched: 4. The CDR3 spans 12 residues. Germline-derived CDR1 and CDR2 are MRHNA and SNTAGT. A word on this clone: Its antigen is undetermined.

This TCR was recovered from a human donor with basal cell carcinoma. This specimen consisted of PBMCs, obtained before anti-PD-1 treatment. The rearrangement uses TRBV6-4 and TRBJ1-2, with 7 bases that match TRBD1. In DNA form, the CDR3 reads TGTGCCACCCAGGGGGAAAACTATGGCTACACCTTC. As protein: CATQGENYGYTF.